These T cell receptor beta chains were read from a single sample in a study of blood T cell repertoires in COVID-19. TCRdb keeps only in-frame clones here, not all; method: immunoSEQ multiplex PCR. The sample yields some 90,000 clones, 87% seen once. The specimen was peripheral blood. These receptor sequences come from a woman in her sixties or seventies with COVID-19, enrolled during active disease. Both conserved end residues are part of each CDR3. The D gene is left open where the match is weak. Only part of the rows carry a size: once, few, many, or a class if the clone is expanded.

>NA|TRBV4-3|TRBJ1-5|NA
TGCGCCAGCAGCGCTAATCGGGGGCAGCCCCAGCATTTT
CASSANRGQPQHF
>NA|TRBV6-5|TRBJ1-6|NA
TGTGCCAGCAGTTTAGTCAGAGGCTCCTATAATTCACCCCTCCACTTT
CASSLVRGSYNSPLHF
>NA|TRBV28|TRBJ1-4|NA
TGTGCCAGCAGCTCACCGGGGAGTGGTAGGGATGAAAAACTGTTTTTT
CASSSPGSGRDEKLFF
>once|TRBV4-3|TRBJ1-1|NA
TGCGCCAGCAGCCAAGTTCGCAGCACTGAAGCTTTCTTT
CASSQVRSTEAFF
>NA|TRBV24-1|TRBJ1-1|TRBD1
TGTGCCACCTACTACAGGGGGCCTGGCACTGAAGCTTTCTTT
CATYYRGPGTEAFF
>NA|TRBV6-5|TRBJ1-1|NA
TGTGCCAGCAGTTACTCCAGGGCGGGATCTGAAGCTTTCTTT
CASSYSRAGSEAFF
>NA|TRBV27|TRBJ2-7|NA
TGTGCCAGCAGTTCGGAGAGGGCCGAGCAGTACTTC
CASSSERAEQYF
>NA|TRBV6-1|TRBJ1-1|TRBD1
TGTGCCAGCAGTGAATTGGGGACAGGGACTGAAGCTTTCTTT
CASSELGTGTEAFF
>NA|TRBV6-6|TRBJ1-4|NA
TGTGCCAGCAGAACCGTCGACAGATCCGAAAAACTGTTTTTT
CASRTVDRSEKLFF
>once|TRBV5-1|TRBJ1-4|NA
TGCGCCAGCAGTTCTGCGGGGGAGGCTGAAAAACTGTTTTTT
CASSSAGEAEKLFF
>NA|TRBV12-3/TRBV12-4|TRBJ1-2|NA
TGTGCCAGCAGAAGACAGTTGTCTGGCTACACCTTC
CASRRQLSGYTF
>NA|TRBV7-9|TRBJ1-5|TRBD1
TGTGCCAGCAGTAGGACAGGGGATAGTCAGCCCCAGCATTTT
CASSRTGDSQPQHF
>NA|TRBV12-3/TRBV12-4|TRBJ2-5|TRBD1
TGTGCCAGCGGACAGGGAAGTGGGGAGACCCAGTACTTC
CASGQGSGETQYF
>NA|TRBV9|TRBJ2-1|TRBD2
TGTGCCAGCAGCGTGGCTAGCGGGGGATACAATGAGCAGTTCTTC
CASSVASGGYNEQFF
>NA|TRBV6-2/TRBV6-3|TRBJ2-7|NA
TGTGCCAGCAGTACGGGGACTGCAGTCGGGCAGTACTTC
CASSTGTAVGQYF
>once|TRBV19|TRBJ1-5|NA
TGTGCCAGTAGTACGCCTCAGGACAGATCCTATAGCAATCAGCCCCAGCATTTT
CASSTPQDRSYSNQPQHF
>NA|TRBV27|TRBJ2-5|TRBD1
TGTGCCAGCAAGGGAGCAGGGGGAGAGACCCAGTACTTC
CASKGAGGETQYF
>NA|TRBV5-1|TRBJ1-1|NA
TGCGCCAGCAGCTTGGACAGGGAAAACACTGAAGCTTTCTTT
CASSLDRENTEAFF
>NA|TRBV7-2|TRBJ2-2|TRBD1
TGTGCCAGCAGCCAACAGGGGCCCCCCGGGGAGCTGTTTTTT
CASSQQGPPGELFF
>NA|TRBV2|TRBJ2-1|NA
TGTGCCAGCAGTGTGTACCGGGACTACAATGAGCAGTTCTTC
CASSVYRDYNEQFF
>NA|TRBV9|TRBJ2-5|TRBD2
TGTGCCAGCAGCGTAGAGGGAGGACTAGCGGGGATCCAAGAGACCCAGTACTTC
CASSVEGGLAGIQETQYF
>NA|TRBV28|TRBJ1-2|NA
TGTGCCAGCAGTTTAGGTAGGAGAAACTATGGCTACACCTTC
CASSLGRRNYGYTF
>NA|TRBV10-3|TRBJ1-3|TRBD1
TGTGCCATCAGTGTGTCAGGGGGGGACACCATATATTTT
CAISVSGGDTIYF
>NA|TRBV7-2|TRBJ2-5|TRBD1
TGTGCCAGCAGCTTTGCCGGGACAGGGGGCAAGACCCAGTACTTC
CASSFAGTGGKTQYF
>NA|TRBV20-1|TRBJ2-1|NA
TGCAGTGCTTGTGGGGGAGCGGGCGAGGATGAGCAGTTCTTC
CSACGGAGEDEQFF
>NA|TRBV9|TRBJ1-3|NA
TGTGCCAGCAGCGTAGAGGAGTTATTGGCTGGAAACACCATATATTTT
CASSVEELLAGNTIYF
>once|TRBV4-2|TRBJ2-7|TRBD1
TGTGCCAGCAGCCGGGTTTCAGGGACAGGGGGCTACGAGCAGTACTTC
CASSRVSGTGGYEQYF
>NA|TRBV6-6|TRBJ1-1|NA
TGTGCCCTGGGGGGCACTGAAGCTTTCTTT
CALGGTEAFF
>NA|TRBV2|TRBJ2-3|TRBD2
TGTGCCAGGCGGCCCTATAGCGGGGGGGGAGATACGCAGTATTTT
CARRPYSGGGDTQYF
>NA|TRBV6-6|TRBJ1-2|TRBD1
TGTGCCAGCAGTCCGACCAAGGGACAGGGGGCGAAAAATTATGGCTACACCTTC
CASSPTKGQGAKNYGYTF
>NA|TRBV19|TRBJ2-3|NA
TGTGCCAGTAGTCCTCTTAACAGGGCCACAGATACGCAGTATTTT
CASSPLNRATDTQYF
>few|TRBV10-3|TRBJ1-2|TRBD1
TGTGCCATCAGTGAGGGACAGGCCTCGTATGGCTACACCTTC
CAISEGQASYGYTF
>NA|TRBV25-1|TRBJ2-3|NA
TGTGCCAGCAGTGGGGGGTGGGGACACACAGATACGCAGTATTTT
CASSGGWGHTDTQYF
>NA|TRBV10-3|TRBJ2-1|TRBD2
TGTGCCATCAGCCCGACTAGCGGACTTTACAATGAGCAGTTCTTC
CAISPTSGLYNEQFF
>NA|TRBV5-6|TRBJ1-2|NA
TGTGCCAGCAGCTTGTTTCTCGGGTTAGCATATGGCTACACCTTC
CASSLFLGLAYGYTF
>NA|TRBV7-2|TRBJ1-2|TRBD1
TGTGCCAGCAGCTCCTGGGACAGGGCTTTTTATGGCTACACCTTC
CASSSWDRAFYGYTF
>NA|TRBV4-3|TRBJ1-6|NA
TGCGCCAGCAGCCAAGACCCTCCGGGGTCTTATAATTCACCCCTCCACTTT
CASSQDPPGSYNSPLHF
>NA|TRBV28|TRBJ1-6|NA
TGTGCCAGCAGTCTTACAGGACCCACTAATTCACCCCTCCACTTT
CASSLTGPTNSPLHF
>NA|TRBV4-1|TRBJ2-1|NA
TGCGCCAGCAGCCCCCCAAGCCAGGCGATTGGTGAGCAGTTCTTC
CASSPPSQAIGEQFF
>NA|TRBV5-1|TRBJ1-1|NA
TGCGCCAGCAGCTTGGTTACAGCTCTAATGAACACTGAAGCTTTCTTT
CASSLVTALMNTEAFF
>NA|TRBV6-1|TRBJ1-1|NA
TGTGCCAGCAGTGAACAGGGCTGGGCTGAAGCTTTCTTT
CASSEQGWAEAFF
>NA|TRBV5-4|TRBJ2-5|NA
TGTGCCAGCAGCTTGGGGGGAGGTGAGACCCAGTACTTC
CASSLGGGETQYF
>few|TRBV4-1|TRBJ1-1|NA
TGCGCCAGCAGCCATACAGGGACCCCAGCTTTCTTT
CASSHTGTPAFF
>NA|TRBV11-3|TRBJ1-5|TRBD1
TGTGCCAGCAGCCAGGGACAGAACCATCAGCCCCAGCATTTT
CASSQGQNHQPQHF
>NA|TRBV7-9|TRBJ1-2|TRBD1
TGTGCCAGCAGCCCATACGCACAGGGGGACTATGGCTACACCTTC
CASSPYAQGDYGYTF
>NA|TRBV10-3|TRBJ1-5|NA
TGTGCCATCAGGCCGGCCGGGGGGAACCAGCCCCAGCATTTT
CAIRPAGGNQPQHF
>once|TRBV19|TRBJ2-1|TRBD1
TGTGCCAGTAGTGAGACAGGGGGCGCTTTCAATGAGCAGTTCTTC
CASSETGGAFNEQFF
>NA|TRBV9|TRBJ2-7|TRBD1
TGTGCCAGCAGCGGGACAGGGGTCGAGCAGTACTTC
CASSGTGVEQYF
>NA|TRBV3-1/TRBV3-2|TRBJ1-1|NA
TGTGCCAGCAGCTCGGGGGCTGAAGCTTTCTTT
CASSSGAEAFF
>NA|TRBV5-4|TRBJ2-1|NA
TGTGCCAGCAGCTTGGACAGAAACAATGAGCAGTTCTTC
CASSLDRNNEQFF
>NA|TRBV11-2|TRBJ2-3|NA
TGTGCCAGCAGCCAGCCGACGGGGGTGACCACAGATACGCAGTATTTT
CASSQPTGVTTDTQYF
>NA|TRBV9|TRBJ2-3|TRBD2
TGTGCCAGCAGGAAGCTAGCGGGGCGGGGGGCAGATACGCAGTATTTT
CASRKLAGRGADTQYF
>NA|TRBV1|TRBJ2-3|NA
TGCACCAGCGGCAAGACAGATACGCAGTATTTT
CTSGKTDTQYF
>NA|TRBV7-8|TRBJ1-2|TRBD1
TGTGCCAGCAGCGGGGGGACAGGGACGTATGGCTACACCTTC
CASSGGTGTYGYTF
>NA|TRBV7-9|TRBJ2-7|NA
TGTGCCAGCAGCTTAGTGGACACTCCAGCCCCCTACGAGCAGTACTTC
CASSLVDTPAPYEQYF
>NA|TRBV6-5|TRBJ1-1|TRBD1
TGTGCCAGCACCACCCACCGGGACAGGGGGCAAGCTTTCTTT
CASTTHRDRGQAFF
>NA|TRBV6-5|TRBJ1-5|NA
TGTGCCAGCAGTTACTCGAGATCAGGGGACCAGCCCCAGCATTTT
CASSYSRSGDQPQHF